Below, one TCR beta chain is given with its context. The CDR3 has 15 residues. Germline CDR1 reads LNHNV; CDR2 reads YYDKDF (reference sequence). V gave up 1 base and J gave up 3 bases; unmatched junction bases: 0. The record originates from a study of T cell changes during pregnancy in multiple sclerosis. Data came from immunoSEQ multiplex PCR; TCRdb stores just in-frame clones and leaves some out. This table has tens of thousands of clones, about 82% appearing once. The specimen was CD8+ T cells from peripheral blood mononuclear cells, collected in the first trimester of pregnancy. The chain joins TRBV15 to TRBJ2-2; 9 bases line up with TRBD1. The receptor's source is a female donor in good health, enrolled as a control in a pregnancy study. The CDR3 region is CATSRGDRDTGELFF. CDR3 sequence (DNA): TGTGCCACCAGCAGAGGGGACAGGGACACCGGGGAGCTGTTTTTT.